The next 13 T cell receptor beta chains were all read from a single sample in a study of T cell responses to AZD1222 COVID-19 vaccine. Assay: immunoSEQ multiplex PCR; the TCRdb copy retains only in-frame clones and omits some. The table has fewer than 150,000 clones, about 89% seen once. The source was peripheral blood, collected 28 days after the second AZD1222 dose. The receptor source for this set is an adult who received the AZD1222 COVID-19 vaccine.

The V call is TRBV5-4, the J call TRBJ2-1; tentatively, D is TRBD1 or TRBD2 (5 bases each). This CDR3 is built from 16 residues. Germline V gene lookup returns CDR1 SGHNT and CDR2 YYREEE (reference sequence). V was pared by 4 bases and J by 3 bases, with 17 bases between. DNA for the CDR3: TGTGCCAGCAGCGCCTCGGGACCGGCTCTCTACAATGAGCAGTTCTTC. The encoded protein is CASSASGPALYNEQFF.

The chain carries TRBV4-2 and TRBJ2-3, with TRBD2 identical over 11 bases. Germline CDR1 LGHNA, CDR2 YNFKEQ. The ends lost 4 bases at V and 2 bases at J; junction bases unmatched: 14. The CDR3 runs 19 residues. The CDR3 loop is CASSLTTSGKTLFTDTQYF. As DNA, the CDR3 is TGTGCCAGCAGCCTAACGACTAGCGGGAAGACCCTTTTCACAGATACGCAGTATTTT.

This chain joins TRBV18 and TRBJ1-2; D unclear. The CDR3 loop spans 13 amino acids. Trimming shortened V by 2 bases and J by 3 bases, and 7 bases separated the two germline ends. Germline-derived CDR1 and CDR2 are KGHSH and LQKENI. The CDR3 sequence is CASSPEVDYGYTF. The CDR3 nucleotides read TGTGCCAGCTCACCAGAGGTCGACTATGGCTACACCTTC.

The J gene is TRBJ1-1, the V gene TRBV30; possible D gene TRBD1, 6 bases. The CDR3 is made up of 16 amino acids. Germline V CDR1 and CDR2: GTSNPN, SVGIG (reference sequence). V dropped 0 bases and J dropped 4 bases, with 18 bases sitting between them. The chain's CDR3 is CAWSVLQGVGATEAFF. The CDR3 nucleotides read TGTGCCTGGAGTGTACTTCAGGGCGTGGGGGCCACTGAAGCTTTCTTT.

The chain has TRBV7-3 and TRBJ2-3, with 10 bases that match TRBD2. The J segment lost 4 bases and the V segment lost 5 bases, leaving 12 bases of the junction unmatched. The CDR3 is 17 amino acids. The germline CDR1 and CDR2 sequences are SGHTA and FQGTGA. The CDR3, as DNA: TGTGCCAGCAGCCCCCGAGCGGGGGGGAGGGGATCAGATACGCAGTATTTT. It is translated as CASSPRAGGRGSDTQYF.

The chain uses TRBV11-2 and TRBJ1-1, with TRBD1 as a possible D gene (6 bases). From germline, CDR1 is SGHAT and CDR2 FQNNGV. V was pared by 3 bases and J by 3 bases, with 11 bases between. The CDR3 has 14 amino acids. Here the CDR3 reads CASSFYRGDTEAFF. The CDR3 DNA reads TGTGCCAGCAGCTTTTATAGGGGGGACACTGAAGCTTTCTTT.

V gene TRBV18 combines with J gene TRBJ1-5, with D maybe TRBD1 (6 bases). CDR1 is KGHSH, CDR2 LQKENI, per germline. The length of the CDR3 is 15 residues. V lost 5 bases to trimming and J lost 2 bases, with 13 bases between them. The CDR3 nucleotides read TGTGCCAGCTCAGTAGGGGGACTTGGCAATCAGCCCCAGCATTTT. This codes for CASSVGGLGNQPQHF.

The rearrangement links TRBV5-6 to TRBJ1-4, with 8 bases fitting TRBD1. CDR1 and CDR2 from the germline V gene are SGHDT and YYEEEE. The CDR3 length is 15 residues. The J segment lost 3 bases and the V segment lost 3 bases, leaving 4 bases of the junction unmatched. The CDR3 loop reads CASSSPRGPNEKLFF. The CDR3, as DNA: TGTGCCAGCAGCTCCCCCAGGGGGCCTAATGAAAAACTGTTTTTT.

The sample holds one count of this clone. The chain joins TRBV7-2 to TRBJ2-7; perhaps D is TRBD1 or TRBD2 (5 bases each). The CDR3 consists of 15 residues. Deletions cut 2 bases from V and 0 bases from J, with 11 bases between. In germline, CDR1 is SGHTA, CDR2 FQGNSA. CDR3 protein: CASSLRSGSSYEQYF. The CDR3 region has the DNA TGTGCCAGCAGCTTAAGGTCAGGGAGCTCCTACGAGCAGTACTTC.

J is TRBJ2-7 and V is TRBV23-1, with a tentative D call TRBD2 (6 bases). TRBV23-1 falls under the ORF class, with uncertain function. Trimming took off 9 bases at V and 1 base at J, with 16 bases between the two ends. There are 14 residues in the CDR3. CDR3 loop: CARKGPGVSYEQYF. CDR3 DNA sequence: TGCGCCAGAAAGGGACCGGGGGTTTCCTACGAGCAGTACTTC.

Regarding this clone: The sample contains more than one DNA sequence encoding this CDR3. The chain employs TRBV2 and TRBJ2-1; D unresolved. V lost 6 bases and J 4 bases, leaving 4 bases between the germline ends. The CDR3 contains 11 residues. Germline V gene lookup returns CDR1 SNHLY and CDR2 FYNNEI. The CDR3 DNA is TGTGCCAGCAGCGGGTACAATGAGCAGTTCTTC. It yields the protein CASSGYNEQFF.

The rearrangement joins TRBV5-1 to TRBJ1-6; D possibly corresponds to TRBD1 (5 bases). The germline V gene has CDR1 SGHRS and CDR2 YFSETQ. The CDR3 loop spans 14 amino acids. Trimming stripped 2 bases from V and 10 bases from J, with 13 bases between. This chain's CDR3 is CASSLQAAGSPLHF. The DNA of the CDR3 is TGCGCCAGCAGCTTACAGGCCGCCGGGTCACCCCTCCACTTT.

This chain uses TRBV30 with TRBJ2-7, with 12 nucleotides matching TRBD2. The CDR3 spans 13 residues. V dropped 5 bases and J dropped 7; count of bases not matched to a gene: 6. Germline values: CDR1 GTSNPN, CDR2 SVGIG (reference sequence). CDR3 sequence (DNA): TGTGCCTGGGAGACTAGCGGGAGATGGGAGCAGTACTTC. Amino acid sequence: CAWETSGRWEQYF.